This T cell receptor (beta chain) was captured by sequencing in a study of CD8 T cells in Susac syndrome. RNA totalling about 0.45 to 1 ug underwent reverse transcription with random hexamers. Each CDR3 protein gets one entry after TCRdb re-called the immunoSEQ multiplex PCR reads with MiXCR. The profile shows about 130,000 distinct CDR3 sequences, about 94% of them singletons. V lost 5 bases and J lost 6; bases outside the gene matches: 6. The CDR3 has 13 residues. CDR1 is MNHEY, CDR2 SVGAGI, per germline. This chain uses TRBV6-5 with TRBJ2-7, with 8 nucleotides matching TRBD2. Sequencing was done on a sample of CD8+ T cells from PBMCs. This receptor was identified in a human donor with Susac syndrome. CDR3 residues: CASSLSGTSEQYF. The CDR3 nucleotides read TGTGCCAGCAGTCTTAGCGGGACAAGCGAGCAGTACTTC.